This T cell receptor (beta chain) is from a study of shared clonotypes between healthy human individuals. Study conclusions and caveats: The authors sampled blood alone, and tissue repertoires likely differ. Donor clonotype sharing was expected to depend on sequencing depth.

Study processing details: ImmunoSEQ sequences covered only the junction and lacked quality scores; filtering therefore differed. The repertoire was sequenced with immunoSEQ multiplex PCR; TCRdb's copy has only in-frame clones and lacks some. From that table come the V and J calls and clone size; the DNA was used to work out D and trimming. In the table there are about 1.1 million clones, more than 75% of which are singletons. Donors were Caucasian adults residing in Nashville, Tennessee, USA. Trimming cost V 6 bases and J 6 bases; bases outside gene matches: 8. The germline V gene encodes CDR1 SGHNT and CDR2 YYREEE (reference sequence). The CDR3 contains 13 residues. Comment on this clone: The target antigen is unknown.

The TCR was taken from a man aged 18 to 30 in good health. Some clones in this sample may be carry-over from other donors' samples. Sequenced sample: memory CD4+ T cells from PBMCs. Subset in this sample: CD45RA-negative fraction. J is TRBJ1-2 and V is TRBV5-4, with TRBD1 matching 7 bases. The CDR3 loop is CASTYWDSNGYTF. In nucleotides, the CDR3 is TGTGCCAGCACCTACTGGGACAGCAATGGCTACACCTTC.